This is a list of T cell receptor beta chains from one sample in a study of regulatory T cells in long-lasting Graves disease. Each CDR3 protein is one row after TCRdb ran MiXCR on the multiplex PCR reads. The sample comprises roughly 400,000 distinct CDR3 sequences, 20% to 25% of which are singletons, and about a fifth rests with the top ten. The material was peripheral blood mononuclear cells (PBMCs), obtained when the disease was refractory, from a patient treated with antithyroid drugs. The receptor set was obtained from a female donor with Graves disease. Both conserved end residues are part of each CDR3. The order of the fields is V gene, D gene, clone size, J gene, CDR3 protein, CDR3 DNA. D genes are given only for firm matches. Size is omitted from some rows. Given values are once, few, many or a class for expanded clones.

v_call: TRBV20-1
d_call: .
clone_size: .
j_call: TRBJ2-7
cdr3_aa: CSDPPQGYGPYEQYF
cdr3_nt: TGCAGTGACCCCCCGCAGGGATACGGACCCTACGAGCAGTACTTC

v_call: TRBV20-1
d_call: .
clone_size: .
j_call: TRBJ1-1
cdr3_aa: CSLNREAFF
cdr3_nt: TGCAGTTTGAACAGAGAAGCTTTCTTT

v_call: TRBV12-5
d_call: TRBD2
clone_size: few
j_call: TRBJ2-1
cdr3_aa: CASGWDLVGGEQFF
cdr3_nt: TGTGCTAGTGGTTGGGACTTAGTGGGGGGGGAGCAGTTCTTC

v_call: TRBV19
d_call: TRBD2
clone_size: few
j_call: TRBJ2-7
cdr3_aa: CASGGLAGGAYEQYF
cdr3_nt: TGTGCCAGCGGGGGGCTAGCGGGAGGAGCGTACGAGCAGTACTTC

v_call: TRBV7-2
d_call: .
clone_size: .
j_call: TRBJ2-7
cdr3_aa: CASSEAPSYEQYF
cdr3_nt: TGTGCCAGCAGCGAAGCGCCCTCCTACGAGCAGTACTTC

v_call: TRBV6-2/TRBV6-3
d_call: .
clone_size: few
j_call: TRBJ2-4
cdr3_aa: CASRSPTYSKNIQYF
cdr3_nt: TGTGCCAGCCGATCGCCCACCTATTCCAAAAACATTCAGTACTTC

v_call: TRBV6-1
d_call: .
clone_size: once
j_call: TRBJ1-5
cdr3_aa: CASSLRRGVDQPQHF
cdr3_nt: TGTGCCAGCAGCTTGAGAAGGGGGGTCGATCAGCCCCAGCATTTT

v_call: TRBV6-5
d_call: .
clone_size: many
j_call: TRBJ2-5
cdr3_aa: CASSYSGAVQTGGETQYF
cdr3_nt: TGTGCCAGCAGTTACTCGGGGGCAGTGCAGACAGGAGGCGAGACCCAGTACTTC

v_call: TRBV24-1
d_call: TRBD1
clone_size: .
j_call: TRBJ2-6
cdr3_aa: CATSDPGTGSSGANVLTF
cdr3_nt: TGTGCCACCAGTGATCCCGGGACAGGAAGCTCTGGGGCCAACGTCCTGACTTTC

v_call: TRBV5-1
d_call: .
clone_size: .
j_call: TRBJ2-3
cdr3_aa: CASRPSGTDTQYF
cdr3_nt: TGCGCCAGCAGACCTAGCGGCACAGATACGCAGTATTTT

v_call: TRBV29-1
d_call: .
clone_size: .
j_call: TRBJ1-1
cdr3_aa: CSVVSPEGTEAFF
cdr3_nt: TGCAGCGTTGTGTCCCCTGAGGGCACTGAAGCTTTCTTT

v_call: TRBV6-1
d_call: TRBD1
clone_size: few
j_call: TRBJ1-1
cdr3_aa: CASSPTGQGARAFF
cdr3_nt: TGTGCCAGCAGCCCGACAGGACAGGGGGCGCGAGCTTTCTTT

v_call: TRBV30
d_call: .
clone_size: .
j_call: TRBJ1-3
cdr3_aa: CAWSPDGNTIYF
cdr3_nt: TGTGCCTGGAGTCCAGATGGAAACACCATATATTTT

v_call: TRBV13
d_call: TRBD1
clone_size: many
j_call: TRBJ2-7
cdr3_aa: CASSSRDRAAYEQYF
cdr3_nt: TGTGCCAGCAGCTCCCGGGACAGGGCGGCCTACGAGCAGTACTTC

v_call: TRBV20-1
d_call: .
clone_size: .
j_call: TRBJ2-2
cdr3_aa: CSARRSPVVAGELFF
cdr3_nt: TGCAGTGCTAGAAGATCGCCAGTAGTAGCCGGGGAGCTGTTTTTT

v_call: TRBV7-8
d_call: TRBD2
clone_size: many
j_call: TRBJ2-7
cdr3_aa: CASSPGRALTYEQYF
cdr3_nt: TGTGCCAGCAGCCCAGGGAGGGCCCTAACCTACGAGCAGTACTTC

v_call: TRBV18
d_call: .
clone_size: .
j_call: TRBJ2-2
cdr3_aa: CASSPPTPITSGELFF
cdr3_nt: TGTGCCAGCTCACCACCGACACCTATTACAAGCGGGGAGCTGTTTTTT

v_call: TRBV3-1
d_call: TRBD2
clone_size: once
j_call: TRBJ2-1
cdr3_aa: CASSQAGLAVYNEQFF
cdr3_nt: TGTGCCAGCAGCCAGGCGGGACTAGCGGTTTACAATGAGCAGTTCTTC

v_call: TRBV4-3
d_call: .
clone_size: .
j_call: TRBJ2-7
cdr3_aa: CASSPWDSIFEQYF
cdr3_nt: TGCGCCAGCAGCCCTTGGGACTCCATCTTCGAGCAGTACTTC

v_call: TRBV20-1
d_call: TRBD1
clone_size: few
j_call: TRBJ1-2
cdr3_aa: CSAIRQGVKYGYTF
cdr3_nt: TGCAGTGCCATTAGACAGGGGGTAAAGTATGGCTACACCTTC

v_call: TRBV20-1
d_call: .
clone_size: few
j_call: TRBJ1-2
cdr3_aa: CSAPQGSGGYTF
cdr3_nt: TGCAGTGCGCCTCAGGGGTCGGGTGGCTACACCTTC

v_call: TRBV6-5
d_call: TRBD2
clone_size: few
j_call: TRBJ2-5
cdr3_aa: CASSYRGWGTSGDSTQYF
cdr3_nt: TGTGCCAGCAGTTACAGGGGGTGGGGGACTAGCGGGGATTCGACCCAGTACTTC

v_call: TRBV7-2
d_call: .
clone_size: many
j_call: TRBJ2-6
cdr3_aa: CASSFKLGQNSGANVLTF
cdr3_nt: TGTGCCAGCAGCTTCAAATTGGGACAAAACTCTGGGGCCAACGTCCTGACTTTC

v_call: TRBV28
d_call: .
clone_size: .
j_call: TRBJ2-3
cdr3_aa: CASTSWGNTQYF
cdr3_nt: TGTGCCAGCACTTCTTGGGGGAATACGCAGTATTTT

v_call: TRBV6-5
d_call: TRBD1
clone_size: .
j_call: TRBJ2-2
cdr3_aa: CASSYSGTGYNTGELFF
cdr3_nt: TGTGCCAGCAGCTACTCCGGGACAGGGTATAACACCGGGGAGCTGTTTTTT

v_call: TRBV30
d_call: TRBD1
clone_size: few
j_call: TRBJ2-4
cdr3_aa: CAWGTGSYIQYF
cdr3_nt: TGTGCCTGGGGGACAGGGTCATACATTCAGTACTTC

v_call: TRBV20-1
d_call: .
clone_size: many
j_call: TRBJ2-5
cdr3_aa: CSATRAGVETQYF
cdr3_nt: TGCAGTGCCACTCGGGCAGGGGTAGAGACCCAGTACTTC

v_call: TRBV28
d_call: .
clone_size: many
j_call: TRBJ2-2
cdr3_aa: CASSWEIRGGELFF
cdr3_nt: TGTGCCAGCAGTTGGGAAATTAGGGGCGGGGAGCTGTTTTTT